The 5 T cell receptor beta chains below come from one sample, sequenced in a study of CD8 T cells in Susac syndrome. An input of about 0.45 to 1 ug of RNA was subjected to reverse transcription using random hexamers. Using its own MiXCR run on the immunoSEQ multiplex PCR reads, TCRdb lists one record per CDR3 protein. Of 100,000 to 150,000 distinct CDR3 sequences in the sample, 90% to 95% are singletons; the top ten hold over 0.2%. The sample taken for sequencing was CD8+ T cells from PBMCs. The receptors derive from a human donor with Susac syndrome.

The rearrangement joins TRBV3-1 to TRBJ2-5; D is uncertain. The length of the CDR3 is 15 residues. Between the trimmed V and J ends, which lost 4 bases and 6 bases, there was a span of 18 bases. Germline V gene data show CDR1 as LGHDT and CDR2 as YNNKEL (reference sequence). The CDR3 nucleotides are TGTGCCAGCAGCCTGGATCCCAGGTCCTCGAAGACCCAGTACTTC. Residues: CASSLDPRSSKTQYF.

V gene TRBV24-1 combines with J gene TRBJ2-1; D is perhaps TRBD1 or TRBD2 (6 bases each). CDR1 is KGHDR, CDR2 SFDVKD, per germline. CDR3 length equals 16 residues. Between the trimmed V and J ends, which lost 0 bases and 9 bases, there was a span of 17 bases. The DNA of the CDR3 is TGTGCCACCAGTGATTTGCATCAGAGGGGGGCAGGTGAGCAGTTCTTC. As protein: CATSDLHQRGAGEQFF.

The chain links TRBV7-6 to TRBJ2-1, with a weak D call TRBD2 (5 bases). The germline V gene has CDR1 SGHVS and CDR2 FNYEAQ. The CDR3 has 14 amino acids. The germline V and J ends were trimmed by 5 bases and 2 bases, with 10 bases remaining between them. CDR3 sequence reads: CASSGSYTYNEQFF. The CDR3 bases are TGTGCCAGCAGCGGGAGTTATACCTACAATGAGCAGTTCTTC. Combining the CDR3 with reference TRBV7-6 and TRBJ2-1 gives the whole variable domain GAGVSQSPRYKVTKRGQDVALRCDPISGHVSLYWYRQALGQGPEFLTYFNYEAQQDKSGLPNDRFSAERPEGSISTLTIQRTEQRDSAMYRCASSGSYTYNEQFFGPGTRLTVL.

This chain joins TRBV20-1 and TRBJ1-1; 11 bases are a match to TRBD1. The CDR3 covers 15 residues. The germline gives CDR1 DFQATT, CDR2 SNEGSKA (reference sequence). Trimming removed 3 bases from V and 1 base from J; junction bases left unmatched: 4. CDR3 sequence: CSARDRGLSNTEAFF. The CDR3 DNA reads as TGCAGTGCTAGGGACAGGGGGCTTTCGAACACTGAAGCTTTCTTT.

The chain employs TRBV6-1 and TRBJ2-2; 8 bases match TRBD1. The CDR3 sequence is 16 residues long. After removal of 10 bases from V and 0 bases from J, the junction contained 10 bases not matched to a gene. Germline V lookup: CDR1 MNHNS, CDR2 SASEGT. The CDR3 region has the DNA TGTGCCACGCGTGACCCGGGACAGGCGAACACCGGGGAGCTGTTTTTT. Translating it yields CATRDPGQANTGELFF.